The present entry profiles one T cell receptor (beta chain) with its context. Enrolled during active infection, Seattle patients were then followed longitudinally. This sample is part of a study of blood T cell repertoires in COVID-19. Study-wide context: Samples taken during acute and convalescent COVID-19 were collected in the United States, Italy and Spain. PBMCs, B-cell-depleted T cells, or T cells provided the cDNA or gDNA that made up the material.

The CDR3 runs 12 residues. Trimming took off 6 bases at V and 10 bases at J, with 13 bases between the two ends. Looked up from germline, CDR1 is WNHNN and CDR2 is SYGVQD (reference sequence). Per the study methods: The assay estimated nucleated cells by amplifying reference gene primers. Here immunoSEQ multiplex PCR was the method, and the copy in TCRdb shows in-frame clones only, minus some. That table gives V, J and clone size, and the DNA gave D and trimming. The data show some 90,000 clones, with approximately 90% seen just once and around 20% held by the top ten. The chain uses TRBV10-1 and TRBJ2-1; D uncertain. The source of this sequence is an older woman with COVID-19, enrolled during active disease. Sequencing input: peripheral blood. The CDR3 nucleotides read TGCGCCAGCAGCGATGGTCGGGTGGAGCAGTTCTTC. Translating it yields CASSDGRVEQFF.